A selection of T cell receptor beta chains follows, all from one sample in a study of blood T cell repertoires in COVID-19. TCRdb keeps only in-frame clones here, not all; method: immunoSEQ multiplex PCR. The data contain 140,000 to 150,000 clones, 60% to 85% of them singletons. What was sequenced was peripheral blood. These receptors originate from a man aged 50 or older with acute or convalescent COVID-19. Both conserved end residues are part of each CDR3. The D gene is left open where the match is weak. A row's size may be missing; if present it is once, few, many or a size class.

clone_size,j_call,d_call,v_call,cdr3_nt,cdr3_aa
once,TRBJ2-7,NA,TRBV19,TGTGCCAGTAGTATTGCCTGGGGTAGCGGCTACGAGCAGTACTTC,CASSIAWGSGYEQYF
NA,TRBJ2-1,NA,TRBV2,TGTGCCAGCAGTGAGTTTAGACTCGCAAGCAGTGAGCAGTTCTTC,CASSEFRLASSEQFF
NA,TRBJ1-4,TRBD1,TRBV6-5,TGTGCCAGCGCTGAACGGGACAGGGCTGAAAAACTGTTTTTT,CASAERDRAEKLFF
few,TRBJ2-5,TRBD1,TRBV9,TGTGCCAGCAGGGGACAGGGAGCAGAGACCCAGTACTTC,CASRGQGAETQYF
NA,TRBJ1-2,NA,TRBV12-3/TRBV12-4,TGTGCCAGCGCCCGGGAAAATGCTTATGGCTACACCTTC,CASARENAYGYTF
once,TRBJ2-1,NA,TRBV2,TGTGCCAGCAGTGAAGACGGACTCACCACTAATGAGCAGTTCTTC,CASSEDGLTTNEQFF
NA,TRBJ2-3,NA,TRBV5-4,TGTGCCAGCAGCCCGTCCTCTAGCTCAGGAGATACGCAGTATTTT,CASSPSSSSGDTQYF
NA,TRBJ1-1,NA,TRBV7-8,TGTGCCAGCAGCTTAGTGGTGGGGCCAACTGAAGCTTTCTTT,CASSLVVGPTEAFF
NA,TRBJ1-1,TRBD1,TRBV11-2,TGTGCCAGCAGTCGCCCAGGGACAGCTGAAGCTTTCTTT,CASSRPGTAEAFF
NA,TRBJ1-1,TRBD1,TRBV2,TGTGCCAGCAGTGGGGACAGAAACACTGAAGCTTTCTTT,CASSGDRNTEAFF
few,TRBJ1-1,NA,TRBV7-6,TGTGCCAGCAGCTCCCTCCGCGGGACTGAAGCTTTCTTT,CASSSLRGTEAFF
NA,TRBJ2-5,TRBD2,TRBV4-1,TGCGCCAGCAGCCCACCCAGCGGGGGGTACCAAGAGACCCAGTACTTC,CASSPPSGGYQETQYF
NA,TRBJ2-1,NA,TRBV6-1,TGTGCCAGCAGTGATGGGGAGTTATACAATGAGCAGTTCTTC,CASSDGELYNEQFF
NA,TRBJ1-4,TRBD1,TRBV6-5,TGTGCCAGCAGTTACGACAGGGGTCTTGATGAAAAACTGTTTTTT,CASSYDRGLDEKLFF
NA,TRBJ1-1,TRBD1,TRBV5-4,TGTGCCAGCAGCGCGGGGGGGACAGTCTACACTGAAGCTTTCTTT,CASSAGGTVYTEAFF
NA,TRBJ1-6,TRBD1,TRBV5-1,TGCGCCAGCAGCGTCGACAGGGGGGACGGGGGTTCACCCCTCCACTTT,CASSVDRGDGGSPLHF
NA,TRBJ1-2,NA,TRBV7-2,TGTGCCAGCAGCCCAATGAACTACTATGGCTACACCTTC,CASSPMNYYGYTF
NA,TRBJ2-3,NA,TRBV3-1/TRBV3-2,TGTGCCAGCAGGGAGGGCAGCACAGATACGCAGTATTTT,CASREGSTDTQYF
few,TRBJ1-2,TRBD1,TRBV11-2,TGTGCCAGCAGCGGACTTTCGACAGGGCCCTATGGCTACACCTTC,CASSGLSTGPYGYTF
NA,TRBJ2-7,TRBD1,TRBV7-6,TGTGCCAGCAGCTTCCACCCCTTGGACAGGGGTTATGAGCAGTACTTC,CASSFHPLDRGYEQYF
NA,TRBJ1-1,NA,TRBV24-1,TGTGCCACCAGTGATTCACAGGGTTATGAAGCTTTCTTT,CATSDSQGYEAFF
NA,TRBJ2-3,NA,TRBV15,TGTGCCACCAGCAGAGATCCCAACACAGATACGCAGTATTTT,CATSRDPNTDTQYF
NA,TRBJ1-1,NA,TRBV11-2,TGTGCCAGCAGCTTAGCGTACACTGAAGCTTTCTTT,CASSLAYTEAFF
once,TRBJ1-2,NA,TRBV6-5,TGTGCCAGCAGTTACCAGGGGTATGGCTACACCTTC,CASSYQGYGYTF
NA,TRBJ2-5,NA,TRBV14,TGTGCCAGCAGCCCTCGGCTACAGTTCCAAGAGACCCAGTACTTC,CASSPRLQFQETQYF
NA,TRBJ1-5,TRBD1,TRBV30,TGTGCCTGGAGTGCTGGGACAGGGATCTATCAGCCCCAGCATTTT,CAWSAGTGIYQPQHF
NA,TRBJ1-2,NA,TRBV19,TGTGCCAGTAGTCCACAGAGTAACTATGGCTACACCTTC,CASSPQSNYGYTF